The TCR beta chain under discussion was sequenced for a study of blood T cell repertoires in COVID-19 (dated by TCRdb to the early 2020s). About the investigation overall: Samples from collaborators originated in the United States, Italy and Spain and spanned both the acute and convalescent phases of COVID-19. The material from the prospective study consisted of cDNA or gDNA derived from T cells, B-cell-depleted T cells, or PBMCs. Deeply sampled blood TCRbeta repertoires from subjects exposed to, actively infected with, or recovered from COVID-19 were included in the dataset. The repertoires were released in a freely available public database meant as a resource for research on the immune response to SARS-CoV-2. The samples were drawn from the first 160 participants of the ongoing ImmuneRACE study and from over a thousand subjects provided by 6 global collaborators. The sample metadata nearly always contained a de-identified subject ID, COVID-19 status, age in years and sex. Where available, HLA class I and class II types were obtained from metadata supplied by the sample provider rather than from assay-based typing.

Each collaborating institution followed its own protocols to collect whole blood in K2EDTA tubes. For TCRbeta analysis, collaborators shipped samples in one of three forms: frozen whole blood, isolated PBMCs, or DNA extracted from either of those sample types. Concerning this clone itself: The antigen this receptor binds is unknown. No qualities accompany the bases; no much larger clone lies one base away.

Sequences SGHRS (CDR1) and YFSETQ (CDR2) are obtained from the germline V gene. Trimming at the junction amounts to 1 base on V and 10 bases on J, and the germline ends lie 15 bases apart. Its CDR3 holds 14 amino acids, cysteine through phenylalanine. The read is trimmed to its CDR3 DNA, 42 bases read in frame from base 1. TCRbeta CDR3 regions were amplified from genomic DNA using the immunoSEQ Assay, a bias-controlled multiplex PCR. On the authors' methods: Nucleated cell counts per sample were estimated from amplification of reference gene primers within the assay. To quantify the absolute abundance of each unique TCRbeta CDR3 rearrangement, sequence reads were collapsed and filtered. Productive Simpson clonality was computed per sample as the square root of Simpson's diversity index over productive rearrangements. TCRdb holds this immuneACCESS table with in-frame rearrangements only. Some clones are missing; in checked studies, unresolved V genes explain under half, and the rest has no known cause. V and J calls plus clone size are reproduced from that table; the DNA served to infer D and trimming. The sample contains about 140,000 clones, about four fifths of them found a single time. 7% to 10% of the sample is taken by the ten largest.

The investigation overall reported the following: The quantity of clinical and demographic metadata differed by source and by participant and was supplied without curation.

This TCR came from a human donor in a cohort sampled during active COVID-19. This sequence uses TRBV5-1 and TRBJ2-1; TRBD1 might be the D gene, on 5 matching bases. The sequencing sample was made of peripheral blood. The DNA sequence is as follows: TGCGCCAGCAGCTTGTATGACAGTCTGGGGGAGCAGTTCTTC. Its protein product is CASSLYDSLGEQFF.